Listed here are 9 T cell receptor beta chains from one sample, sequenced in a study of T cells in Graves' hyperthyroidism and ophthalmopathy. The investigators amplified TCR beta CDR3 regions from RNA transcripts. TCR CDR3 regions were first amplified by RT-PCR with HTBI primers. TCRdb processed the multiplex PCR reads anew with MiXCR; each CDR3 protein has one entry. The sample lists a few hundred thousand distinct CDR3 sequences, 20% occurring once. The source material was blood. The receptors were sampled from a man in his late teens or twenties with Graves' hyperthyroidism.

There are many counts of this clonotype. Here the CDR3 reads CASSEGTGSSSYEQYF. Here the CDR3 DNA reads TGTGCCAGCAGTGAGGGGACCGGGTCTAGCTCCTACGAGCAGTACTTC. The chain employs TRBV6-1 and TRBJ2-7; D is tentatively TRBD1 or TRBD2 (5 bases each). The germline V and J ends were trimmed by 3 bases and 0 bases, with 15 bases remaining between them. CDR3 length equals 16 residues. Per the germline V gene, CDR1 is MNHNS and CDR2 is SASEGT.

This clonotype was detected a few times. The chain is built from TRBV20-1 and TRBJ2-2; TRBD1 or TRBD2 may be the D gene (7 bases each). V lost 6 bases and J 5 bases, leaving 13 bases between the germline ends. CDR3 size: 13 residues. The germline V gene encodes CDR1 DFQATT and CDR2 SNEGSKA (reference sequence). CDR3 bases: TGCAGTGCCCACAGGGGAGGGACCGGGGAGCTGTTTTTT. Translated: CSAHRGGTGELFF.

This clonotype was counted ten times or more. This chain connects TRBV28 to TRBJ1-5; 7 bases fit TRBD1. This CDR3 region has 16 residues. The V gene's germline CDR1 is MDHEN and CDR2 SYDVKM. Trimming cost V 2 bases and J 2 bases; bases outside gene matches: 6. The DNA of the CDR3 is TGTGCCAGCAGTTTAAGGCAGGGGGGGGGCAATCAGCCCCAGCATTTT. Translation gives CASSLRQGGGNQPQHF.

This clonotype was recorded many times. The chain has TRBV7-8 and TRBJ2-5, with D perhaps matching TRBD1 (5 bases). V shed 5 bases and J shed 4 bases, with 14 bases lying between them. The CDR3 runs to 14 residues. Germline CDR1 and CDR2: SGHVS and FQNEAQ. The CDR3 DNA reads as TGTGCCAGCAGCAGGGGCCCCGCGCGAGAGACCCAGTACTTC. Translating gives CASSRGPARETQYF. The entire variable domain, with the rest obtained from reference TRBV7-8 and TRBJ2-5, is as follows: GAGVSQSPRYKVAKRGQDVALRCDPISGHVSLFWYQQALGQGPEFLTYFQNEAQLDKSGLPSDRFFAERPEGSVSTLKIQRTQQEDSAVYLCASSRGPARETQYFGPGTRLLVL.

The chain uses TRBV6-4 and TRBJ2-6; the match to TRBD1 covers 11 bases. J gave up 0 bases and V 10 bases, and 2 bases lay outside the gene matches. This CDR3 has 15 amino acids. Looked up from germline, CDR1 is MRHNA and CDR2 is SNTAGT. CDR3 coding DNA: TGTGCCACCGGGACAGGGGGCTCTGGGGCCAACGTCCTGACTTTC. Protein: CATGTGGSGANVLTF.

This clonotype showed up just a few times. The chain is built from TRBV10-3 and TRBJ2-7; 11 nucleotides align to TRBD1. CDR1 and CDR2 (germline): ENHRY, SYGVKD. Trimming at V came to 5 bases and at J to 7 bases, leaving 7 bases not matched to a gene. This CDR3 is built from 14 residues. The DNA for the CDR3 is TGTGCCATCAGTTCGGACAGGGGGCCGGGGGAGCAGTACTTC. It translates to CAISSDRGPGEQYF.

This clonotype was recorded at least ten times. DNA of the CDR3: TGTGCCAGCAGTTCTAAGGGGGGGGGAACTAGCGGGGTTATCTACGAGCAGTACTTC. It encodes CASSSKGGGTSGVIYEQYF. The V gene is TRBV27, the J gene TRBJ2-7, with 10 bases aligning to TRBD2. The CDR3 covers 19 residues. V shed 4 bases and J 3 bases; nucleotides not matched to a gene: 18. Per germline, CDR1 MNHEY and CDR2 SMNVEV (reference sequence).

V gene TRBV7-7 combines with J gene TRBJ2-4; 10 bases align to TRBD1. J was trimmed by 5 bases and V by 1 base; bases with no gene match: 2. The CDR3 contains 15 residues. Germline lookup yields CDR1 SSHAT and CDR2 FNYEAQ (reference sequence). This CDR3 is CASSLDGTGENIQYF. DNA for the CDR3: TGTGCCAGCAGCTTAGACGGGACAGGGGAAAACATTCAGTACTTC.

The sample holds a few counts of this clonotype. V usage is TRBV20-1 and J usage is TRBJ1-1; possible D gene TRBD1, 5 bases. V was pared by 6 bases and J by 6 bases, with 17 bases between. CDR1 and CDR2 from the germline V gene are DFQATT and SNEGSKA (reference sequence). The CDR3 has 13 residues. The CDR3 protein is CSARGTNRPEAFF. The CDR3 DNA sequence: TGCAGTGCCCGAGGGACGAACAGGCCTGAAGCTTTCTTT.